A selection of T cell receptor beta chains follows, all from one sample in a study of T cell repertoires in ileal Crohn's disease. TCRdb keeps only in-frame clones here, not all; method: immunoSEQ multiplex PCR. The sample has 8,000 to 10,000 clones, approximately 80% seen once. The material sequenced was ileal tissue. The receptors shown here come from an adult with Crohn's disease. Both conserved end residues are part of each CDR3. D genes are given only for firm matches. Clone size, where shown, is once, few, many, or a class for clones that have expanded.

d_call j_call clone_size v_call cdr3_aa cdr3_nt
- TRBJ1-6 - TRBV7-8 CASRVGGDSPLHF TGTGCCAGCAGAGTTGGCGGGGATTCACCCCTCCACTTT
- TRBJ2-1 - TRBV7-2 CASSLAPGSYNEQFF TGTGCCAGCAGCTTAGCCCCGGGCTCCTACAATGAGCAGTTCTTC
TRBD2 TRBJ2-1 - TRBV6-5 CASSYGRGGHNEQFF TGTGCCAGCAGTTACGGGAGGGGTGGCCACAATGAGCAGTTCTTC
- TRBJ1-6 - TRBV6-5 CASSRGGGGSPLHF TGTGCCAGCAGCAGAGGGGGAGGGGGTTCACCCCTCCACTTT
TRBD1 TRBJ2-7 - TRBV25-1 CATSDRDRVYEQYF TGTGCCACTTCGGACCGGGACAGGGTCTACGAGCAGTACTTC
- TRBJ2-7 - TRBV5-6 CASSPWTVTIPYEQYF TGTGCCAGCAGCCCATGGACAGTCACAATACCCTACGAGCAGTACTTC
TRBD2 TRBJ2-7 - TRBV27 CASSFRLAGAPGYEQYF TGTGCCAGCAGTTTTAGACTAGCGGGAGCCCCGGGCTACGAGCAGTACTTC
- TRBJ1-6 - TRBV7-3 CASSSYSGSPLHF TGTGCCAGCAGCTCATACAGCGGTTCACCCCTCCACTTT
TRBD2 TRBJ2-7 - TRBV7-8 CASNLLAGPYEQYF TGTGCCAGCAACCTACTAGCGGGACCCTACGAGCAGTACTTC
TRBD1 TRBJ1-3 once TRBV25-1 CASSDQGADTIYF TGTGCCAGCAGTGACCAGGGGGCCGACACCATATATTTT
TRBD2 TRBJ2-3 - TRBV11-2 CASSGPGLAGEVDTQYF TGTGCCAGCAGCGGCCCGGGACTAGCGGGAGAGGTAGATACGCAGTATTTT
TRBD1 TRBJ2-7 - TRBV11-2 CASSRPGQGHEQYF TGTGCCAGCAGCAGACCAGGACAGGGCCACGAGCAGTACTTC
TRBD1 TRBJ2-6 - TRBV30 CAWTSGTDLRNEANVLTF TGTGCCTGGACCTCAGGGACAGACCTCCGGAATGAGGCCAACGTCCTGACTTTC
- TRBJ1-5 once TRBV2 CASNLGALNQPQHF TGTGCCAGCAATTTGGGGGCCCTCAATCAGCCCCAGCATTTT
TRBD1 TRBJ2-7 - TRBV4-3 CASSQDRGTGGRYF TGCGCCAGCAGCCAAGATCGGGGGACAGGGGGTAGGTACTTC
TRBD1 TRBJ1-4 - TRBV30 CAWSRQGARTNEKLFF TGTGCCTGGAGTCGACAGGGGGCAAGAACTAATGAAAAACTGTTTTTT
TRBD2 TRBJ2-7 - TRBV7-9 CASSRLSSGSFHEQYF TGTGCCAGCAGCCGCCTCTCTAGCGGGAGCTTCCACGAGCAGTACTTC
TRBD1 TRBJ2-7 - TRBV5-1 CASSPGQGGVGEQYF TGCGCCAGCAGCCCAGGACAGGGCGGGGTGGGCGAGCAGTACTTC
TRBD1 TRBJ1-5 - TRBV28 CASSLTTGGKPQHF TGTGCCAGCAGTTTAACAACAGGGGGCAAGCCCCAGCATTTT
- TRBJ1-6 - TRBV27 CASTLHQANSPLHF TGTGCCAGCACCCTCCACCAGGCTAATTCACCCCTCCACTTT
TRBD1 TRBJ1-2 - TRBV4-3 CASSLGTGGSYGYTF TGCGCCAGCAGCTTAGGGACAGGGGGCTCCTATGGCTACACCTTC
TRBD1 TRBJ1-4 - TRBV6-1 CASRKGQGINEKLFF TGTGCCAGCAGGAAAGGACAGGGGATTAATGAAAAACTGTTTTTT
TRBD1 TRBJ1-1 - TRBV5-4 CASSMGQRNTEAFF TGTGCCAGCAGCATGGGACAGAGGAACACTGAAGCTTTCTTT
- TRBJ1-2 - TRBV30 CAWSVGHGLYGYTF TGTGCCTGGAGTGTTGGTCACGGACTCTATGGCTACACCTTC
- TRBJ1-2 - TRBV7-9 CASSFQNRSHGYTF TGTGCCAGCAGCTTCCAAAACCGGTCCCATGGCTACACCTTC
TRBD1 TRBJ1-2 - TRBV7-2 CASSLALGQGVGYTF TGTGCCAGCAGCTTAGCCCTTGGACAGGGTGTTGGCTACACCTTC
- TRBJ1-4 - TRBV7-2 CASSLLTGEKLFF TGTGCCAGCAGCTTGCTCACAGGTGAAAAACTGTTTTTT
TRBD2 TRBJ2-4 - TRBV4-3 CASSQSAGGRWNIQYF TGCGCCAGCAGCCAGTCCGCGGGGGGCCGTTGGAACATTCAGTACTTC
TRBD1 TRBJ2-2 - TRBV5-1 CASSVPGQGAPGELFF TGCGCCAGCAGCGTACCGGGACAGGGGGCCCCCGGGGAGCTGTTTTTT
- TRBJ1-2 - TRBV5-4 CASSFNKGQGDGYTF TGTGCCAGCAGCTTTAATAAGGGGCAAGGAGATGGCTACACCTTC
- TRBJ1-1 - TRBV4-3 CASSQGAGRNTEAFF TGCGCCAGCAGCCAAGGGGCAGGGCGGAACACTGAAGCTTTCTTT
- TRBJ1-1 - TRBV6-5 CASRTTARNTEAFF TGTGCCAGCAGAACGACAGCTAGGAACACTGAAGCTTTCTTT
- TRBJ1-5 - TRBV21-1 CASSKGTGVGKNQPQHF TGTGCCAGCAGCAAAGGGACAGGGGTTGGCAAAAATCAGCCCCAGCATTTT
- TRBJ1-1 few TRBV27 CASSHYQGVAFF TGTGCCAGCAGCCATTATCAAGGGGTAGCTTTCTTT
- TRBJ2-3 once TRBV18 CASSPGRDTQYF TGTGCCAGCTCACCGGGGCGGGATACGCAGTATTTT
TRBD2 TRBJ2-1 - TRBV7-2 CASSSSGGANRHEQFF TGTGCCAGCAGCTCTAGCGGGGGGGCTAACAGGCATGAGCAGTTCTTC
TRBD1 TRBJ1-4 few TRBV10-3 CATGGTANEKLFF TGTGCCACCGGCGGGACAGCTAATGAAAAACTGTTTTTT
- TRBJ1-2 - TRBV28 CASSDRSYYGYTF TGTGCCAGCAGTGACAGGAGTTACTATGGCTACACCTTC
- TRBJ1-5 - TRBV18 CASSGGASNQPQHF TGTGCCAGCTCCGGGGGGGCGAGTAATCAGCCCCAGCATTTT
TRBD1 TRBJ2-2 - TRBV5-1 CASSPGQRGGELFF TGCGCCAGCAGCCCGGGACAGCGTGGCGGGGAGCTGTTTTTT
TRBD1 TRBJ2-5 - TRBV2 CASSRQGQETQYF TGTGCCAGCAGTCGACAGGGCCAAGAGACCCAGTACTTC
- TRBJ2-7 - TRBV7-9 CASSLVASYEQYF TGTGCCAGCAGCTTAGTTGCCAGCTACGAGCAGTACTTC
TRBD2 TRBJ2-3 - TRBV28 CASRAGLAKPTDTQYF TGTGCCAGCAGGGCGGGACTAGCGAAGCCCACAGATACGCAGTATTTT
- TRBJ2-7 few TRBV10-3 CAISPMSKRENEQYF TGTGCCATCAGCCCCATGTCAAAGAGGGAGAACGAGCAGTACTTC
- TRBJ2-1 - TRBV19 CASSIQGLAEAAYNEQFF TGTGCCAGTAGTATACAGGGGCTGGCAGAGGCCGCCTACAATGAGCAGTTCTTC
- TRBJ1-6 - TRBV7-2 CASSRIQDSPLHF TGTGCCAGCAGCCGGATACAGGATTCACCCCTCCACTTT
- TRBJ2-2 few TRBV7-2 CASSLTSEAGELFF TGTGCCAGCAGCTTAACCTCAGAGGCCGGGGAGCTGTTTTTT
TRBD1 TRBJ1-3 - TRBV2 CASTQWGDRALSGNTIYF TGTGCCAGCACTCAATGGGGAGACAGGGCGCTCTCTGGAAACACCATATATTTT
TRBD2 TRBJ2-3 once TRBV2 CASSVLPAGGPTKQYF TGTGCCAGCAGTGTTCTCCCAGCGGGGGGGCCTACTAAGCAGTATTTT
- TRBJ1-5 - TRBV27 CASSFSRRTNQPQHF TGTGCCAGCAGTTTCTCACGGAGAACTAATCAGCCCCAGCATTTT
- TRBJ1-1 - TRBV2 CASSETAAATEAFF TGTGCCAGCAGTGAGACGGCGGCCGCCACTGAAGCTTTCTTT
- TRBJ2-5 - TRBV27 CASSLSGLGGLQETQYF TGTGCCAGCAGTTTATCGGGATTAGGGGGTCTCCAAGAGACCCAGTACTTC
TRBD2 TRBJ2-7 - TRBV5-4 CASSAAGGIYEQYF TGTGCCAGCAGCGCGGCGGGAGGGATCTACGAGCAGTACTTC
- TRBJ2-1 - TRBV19 CASSIVRESYNEQFF TGTGCCAGTAGTATTGTTCGGGAGTCCTACAATGAGCAGTTCTTC
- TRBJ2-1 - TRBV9 CASSVATSAYNEQFF TGTGCCAGCAGCGTAGCTACAAGCGCCTACAATGAGCAGTTCTTC
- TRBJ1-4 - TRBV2 CASSASRNEKLFF TGTGCCAGCAGTGCCAGTCGAAATGAAAAACTGTTTTTT
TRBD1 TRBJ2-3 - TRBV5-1 CASSSTGADTQYF TGCGCCAGCAGCTCGACAGGGGCAGATACGCAGTATTTT
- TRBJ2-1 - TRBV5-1 CASSLGGQHNEQFF TGCGCCAGCAGCTTGGGAGGGCAGCACAATGAGCAGTTCTTC
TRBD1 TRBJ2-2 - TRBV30 CAVVRQGNTGELFF TGTGCCGTGGTCCGACAGGGGAACACCGGGGAGCTGTTTTTT